Here is one TCR beta chain with its context. The CDR3 totals 17 residues. With 4 bases removed from V and 4 bases from J, the gap between germline ends came to 23 bases. CDR1 is SGHRS and CDR2 is YFSETQ in the germline V gene. Only in-frame clones appear in the TCRdb table, and some are missing; sequencing was by immunoSEQ multiplex PCR. The sample holds about 150,000 clones; 84% are singletons and the top ten take around 2.2%. These data come from a study of blood T cell repertoires in COVID-19. Sequencing input: peripheral blood. The TCR sequence derives from a man between 65 and 85 years old with acute or convalescent COVID-19. This chain connects TRBV5-1 to TRBJ1-1; tentative D call: TRBD1 (6 bases). CDR3 nucleotides: TGCGCCAGCAGCCCCGGGGGGGCCCCGGCGGGGAGCACTGAAGCTTTCTTT. Translating it yields CASSPGGAPAGSTEAFF. The full variable domain, rest sourced from reference TRBV5-1 and TRBJ1-1, is KAGVTQTPRYLIKTRGQQVTLSCSPISGHRSVSWYQQTPGQGLQFLFEYFSETQRNKGNFPGRFSGRQFSNSRSEMNVSTLELGDSALYLCASSPGGAPAGSTEAFFGQGTRLTVV.